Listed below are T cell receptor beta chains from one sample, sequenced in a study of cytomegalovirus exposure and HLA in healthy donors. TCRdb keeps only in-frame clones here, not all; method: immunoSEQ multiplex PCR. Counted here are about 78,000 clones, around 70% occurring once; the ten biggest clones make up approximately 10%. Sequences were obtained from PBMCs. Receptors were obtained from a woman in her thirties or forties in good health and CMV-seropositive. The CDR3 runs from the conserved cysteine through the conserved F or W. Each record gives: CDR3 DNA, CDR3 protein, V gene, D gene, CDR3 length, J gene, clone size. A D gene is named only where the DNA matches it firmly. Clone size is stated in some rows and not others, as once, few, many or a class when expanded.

TGTGCCAGCAGCTCCGGGACAGGGGTTTCTGAAGCTTTCTTT CASSSGTGVSEAFF TRBV7-9 TRBD1 14 TRBJ1-1 .
TGTGCCAGCGGACGAGGGAGCTCAAATTCACCCCTCCACTTT CASGRGSSNSPLHF TRBV6-5 . 14 TRBJ1-6 .
TGTGCCAGCAGGGGCACAGAGACCTACGAGCAGTACTTC CASRGTETYEQYF TRBV7-8 . 13 TRBJ2-7 .
TGTGCCAGCAGTGAACCGGGACAGGGGTATAACGAGCAGTACTTC CASSEPGQGYNEQYF TRBV25-1 TRBD1 15 TRBJ2-7 once
TGTGCCAGCAGCAGAGGACAGGGGGGCTACAATGAGCAGTTCTTC CASSRGQGGYNEQFF TRBV7-2 TRBD1 15 TRBJ2-1 .
TGTGCCAGTAGTCCTGGACTGATGAACACTGAAGCTTTCTTT CASSPGLMNTEAFF TRBV19 . 14 TRBJ1-1 .
TGTGCCAGCTTCGACAGGGAGCACTATGGCTACACCTTC CASFDREHYGYTF TRBV6-4 TRBD1 13 TRBJ1-2 few
TGCGCCAGCAGCTCTATGGGGGGACAGGGCCTTGAAGCTTTCTTT CASSSMGGQGLEAFF TRBV5-1 TRBD1 15 TRBJ1-1 .
TGTGCCAGCAGTGCCAAGGGACAGGGGGCATCTCAAGAGACCCAGTACTTC CASSAKGQGASQETQYF TRBV5-4 TRBD1 17 TRBJ2-5 .
TGTGCCAGCAGCCAAGGGACAGGGGGCGGCACCCCCGGCAATCAGCCCCAGCATTTT CASSQGTGGGTPGNQPQHF TRBV4-2 TRBD1 19 TRBJ1-5 .
TGCAGCGTGACCGAACCCTCTAGTGAGCAGTACTTC CSVTEPSSEQYF TRBV29-1 . 12 TRBJ2-7 few
TGTGCCTGGAGGTCGGGTTCTTGGGATGGCTACACCTTC CAWRSGSWDGYTF TRBV30 . 13 TRBJ1-2 .
TGTGCCAGCACCCTCACAGGGGATCAGCCCCAGCATTTT CASTLTGDQPQHF TRBV6-1 TRBD1 13 TRBJ1-5 .
TGTGCCAGCAGAGCCGGACAGTTGACCGGGGAGCTGTTTTTT CASRAGQLTGELFF TRBV28 . 14 TRBJ2-2 .
TGTGCCTGGAGGGGCCAGGGGCGCTATGGCTACACCTTC CAWRGQGRYGYTF TRBV30 . 13 TRBJ1-2 .
TGTGCCAGCAGCTTAGTCTCCGGGGAGCAGTACTTC CASSLVSGEQYF TRBV7-2 . 12 TRBJ2-5 .